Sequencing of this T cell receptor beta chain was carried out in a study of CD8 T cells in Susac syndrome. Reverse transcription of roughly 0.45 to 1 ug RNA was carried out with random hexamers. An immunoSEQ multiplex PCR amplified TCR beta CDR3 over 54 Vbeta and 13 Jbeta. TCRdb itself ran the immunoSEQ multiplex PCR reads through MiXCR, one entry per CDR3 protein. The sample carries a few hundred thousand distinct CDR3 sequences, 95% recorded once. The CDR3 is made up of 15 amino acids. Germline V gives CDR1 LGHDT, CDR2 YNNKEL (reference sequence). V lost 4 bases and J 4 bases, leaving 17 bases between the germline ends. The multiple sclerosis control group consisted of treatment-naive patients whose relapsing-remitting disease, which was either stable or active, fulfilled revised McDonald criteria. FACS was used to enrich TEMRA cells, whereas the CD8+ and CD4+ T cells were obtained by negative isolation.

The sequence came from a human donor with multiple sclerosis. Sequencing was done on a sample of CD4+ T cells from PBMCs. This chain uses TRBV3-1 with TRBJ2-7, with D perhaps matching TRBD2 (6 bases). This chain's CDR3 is CASSRAVGDSYEQYF. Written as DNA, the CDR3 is TGTGCCAGCAGCCGGGCCGTGGGGGACTCTTACGAGCAGTACTTC.